These 14 T cell receptor beta chains share one sample of origin, sequenced in a study of blood T cell repertoires in COVID-19. Profiling relied on immunoSEQ multiplex PCR, and the TCRdb table lists in-frame clones only, not all of them. The repertoire consists of about 200,000 clones, with about 90% occurring once and the leading ten covering 1.9%. Input material: peripheral blood. The source of these receptors is a man in his forties or fifties with active or convalescent COVID-19.

The rearrangement joins TRBV2 to TRBJ2-2; 8 bases are a match to TRBD2. The V gene end was trimmed by 7 bases and the J gene end by 4 bases; junction bases not matched to a gene: 11. This CDR3 region has 16 residues. From germline, CDR1 is SNHLY and CDR2 FYNNEI. Written as DNA, the CDR3 is TGTGCCAGCAAAGGGCAACTAGCGGTTAGCACCGGGGAGCTGTTTTTT. Its translation is CASKGQLAVSTGELFF.

The V call is TRBV15, the J call TRBJ2-5; D not resolved. Germline assignment: CDR1 LNHNV and CDR2 YYDKDF (reference sequence). The CDR3 loop spans 13 amino acids. The germline V and J ends were trimmed by 0 bases and 4 bases, with 6 bases remaining between them. CDR3 coding DNA: TGTGCCACCAGCAGAGATGCAGTAGAGACCCAGTACTTC. This codes for CATSRDAVETQYF.

This chain connects TRBV7-2 to TRBJ2-7, with D perhaps matching TRBD1 (6 bases). V was cut by 1 base and J by 3 bases, with 19 bases left in between. Germline V gene lookup returns CDR1 SGHTA and CDR2 FQGNSA. This CDR3 comprises 17 residues. The CDR3 DNA is TGTGCCAGCAGCTTAGACCTACAGGGACCAATTAGCTACGAGCAGTACTTC. It specifies CASSLDLQGPISYEQYF.

This clone showed up just a few times. The chain recombines TRBV7-9 with TRBJ1-6; 7 positions agree with TRBD1. The CDR3 spans 14 residues. Per the germline V gene, CDR1 is SEHNR and CDR2 is FQNEAQ (reference sequence). The junction had 6 bases not matched to a gene; V was cut back by 5 bases and J by 8 bases. The chain's CDR3 is CASSRQGTDSPLHF. The CDR3 DNA reads as TGTGCCAGCAGCAGACAGGGAACGGATTCACCCCTCCACTTT.

J is TRBJ2-3 and V is TRBV29-1; a weak D match, TRBD2 (7 bases). Germline lookup yields CDR1 SQVTM and CDR2 ANQGSEA. The ends were cut back, 8 bases at V and 4 bases at J, with 19 bases in the middle. This CDR3 has 14 amino acids. The CDR3 spells CSIPGGAGADTQYF. CDR3 nucleotides: TGCAGCATACCTGGGGGGGCAGGGGCAGATACGCAGTATTTT.

The chain employs TRBV6-6 and TRBJ2-7; no clear D gene. In germline, CDR1 is MNHNY, CDR2 SVGAGI (reference sequence). With 0 bases removed from V and 0 bases from J, the gap between germline ends came to 9 bases. The CDR3 is 15 residues long. The CDR3 DNA sequence: TGTGCCAGCAGTTACTCGGAGTCCTTCTCCTACGAGCAGTACTTC. Its protein product is CASSYSESFSYEQYF.

J is TRBJ2-5 and V is TRBV5-8; maybe TRBD1 (7 bases). V was shortened by 3 bases and J by 2 bases, with 14 bases between the two germline ends. This CDR3 region has 15 residues. The germline V gene encodes CDR1 SGHTS and CDR2 YDEGEE. The CDR3 sequence: CASSSGGKWQETQYF. The CDR3, as DNA: TGTGCCAGCAGCTCAGGGGGGAAGTGGCAAGAGACCCAGTACTTC.

V and J are TRBV11-2 and TRBJ1-4; D may be TRBD1 (5 bases). CDR3 length: 16 residues. CDR1 SGHAT and CDR2 FQNNGV come from the germline V gene. The V and J ends lost 2 bases and 7 bases respectively, with 17 bases between them. The CDR3 reads CASSLKPKGRTEKLFF. The CDR3 DNA reads as TGTGCCAGCAGCTTAAAACCCAAGGGGCGCACTGAAAAACTGTTTTTT. Using reference TRBV11-2 and TRBJ1-4 for the parts outside the CDR3, the full variable domain is EAGVAQSPRYKIIEKRQSVAFWCNPISGHATLYWYQQILGQGPKLLIQFQNNGVVDDSQLPKDRFSAERLKGVDSTLKIQPAKLEDSAVYLCASSLKPKGRTEKLFFGSGTQLSVL.

The chain combines TRBV19 with TRBJ2-6; TRBD2 is a possible D gene (5 bases). Germline V lookup: CDR1 LNHDA, CDR2 SQIVND (reference sequence). The CDR3 extends over 22 amino acids. Trimming took off 4 bases at V and 2 bases at J, with 30 bases between the two ends. This chain's CDR3 is CASSKPDWSQSGVRTGANVLTF. CDR3 nucleotide sequence: TGTGCCAGTAGTAAGCCCGACTGGAGTCAGTCCGGGGTCCGGACTGGGGCCAACGTCCTGACTTTC.

The chain uses TRBV5-4 and TRBJ2-7, with a weak D call TRBD2 (5 bases). Per germline, CDR1 SGHNT and CDR2 YYREEE (reference sequence). Trimming pared 0 bases from V and 2 bases from J, leaving 12 bases between. The CDR3 totals 15 residues. CDR3 loop: CASSLGGRSTYEQYF. CDR3 bases: TGTGCCAGCAGCTTGGGTGGGAGATCTACCTACGAGCAGTACTTC.

This chain joins TRBV5-4 and TRBJ2-2, with D possibly being TRBD2 (5 bases). Germline CDR1 and CDR2: SGHNT and YYREEE (reference sequence). With 3 bases removed from V and 8 bases from J, the gap between germline ends came to 17 bases. The CDR3 is made up of 15 amino acids. CDR3 region: CASSSSYVTRGELFF. The CDR3 DNA reads TGTGCCAGCAGCTCAAGTTACGTAACTAGAGGGGAGCTGTTTTTT. The full variable domain, completed using reference TRBV5-4 and TRBJ2-2, is ETGVTQSPTHLIKTRGQQVTLRCSSQSGHNTVSWYQQALGQGPQFIFQYYREEENGRGNFPPRFSGLQFPNYSSELNVNALELDDSALYLCASSSSYVTRGELFFGEGSRLTVL.

V and J are TRBV4-2 and TRBJ2-1, with TRBD2 identical over 9 bases. The germline gives CDR1 LGHNA, CDR2 YNFKEQ. The V segment lost 1 base and the J segment 7 bases; nucleotides outside the gene matches: 2. CDR3 length equals 14 residues. In DNA form, the CDR3 reads TGTGCCAGCAGCCAAGTGCTAGCGGGAAATGAGCAGTTCTTC. As protein: CASSQVLAGNEQFF.

The chain links TRBV3-1 (or the pseudogene TRBV3-2) to TRBJ1-1; D remains ambiguous. The CDR3 runs to 14 residues. V lost 1 base and J lost 1, with 7 bases in between. Per the germline V gene, CDR1 is LGHDT and CDR2 is YNNKEL (reference sequence). The CDR3 nucleotides read TGTGCCAGCAGCCAAGGGAGAGCGAACACTGAAGCTTTCTTT. This encodes CASSQGRANTEAFF.

The rearrangement links TRBV5-6 to TRBJ1-1; D remains ambiguous. This CDR3 spans 14 amino acids. CDR1 and CDR2 from the germline V gene are SGHDT and YYEEEE. V was cut by 6 bases and J by 4 bases, with 16 bases left in between. This chain's CDR3 is CASIELSVTTEAFF. The CDR3 nucleotides are TGTGCCAGCATCGAGCTTAGCGTAACCACTGAAGCTTTCTTT.